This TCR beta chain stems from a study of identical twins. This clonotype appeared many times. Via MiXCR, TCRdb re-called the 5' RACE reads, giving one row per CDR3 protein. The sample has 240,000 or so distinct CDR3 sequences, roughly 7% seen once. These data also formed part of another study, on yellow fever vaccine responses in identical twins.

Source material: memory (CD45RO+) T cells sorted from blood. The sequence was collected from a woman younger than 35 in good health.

The CDR3: CASSWGTGGRGAEAFF. For the CDR3, the DNA is TGTGCCAGCAGTTGGGGGACAGGGGGGAGAGGGGCTGAAGCTTTCTTT. This sequence joins TRBV6-5 and TRBJ1-1, with 11 bases matching TRBD1. CDR3 length equals 16 residues. The junction had 10 bases not matched to a gene; V was cut back by 4 bases and J by 6 bases. Germline CDR1 and CDR2: MNHEY and SVGAGI.